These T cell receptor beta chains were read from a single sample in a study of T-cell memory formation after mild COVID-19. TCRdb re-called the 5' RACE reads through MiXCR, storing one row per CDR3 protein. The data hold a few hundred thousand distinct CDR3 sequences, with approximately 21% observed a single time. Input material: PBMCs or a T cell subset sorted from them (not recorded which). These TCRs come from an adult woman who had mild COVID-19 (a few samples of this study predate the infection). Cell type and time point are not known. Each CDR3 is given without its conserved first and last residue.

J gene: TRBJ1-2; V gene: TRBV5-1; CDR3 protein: ASSLEGPVTPGQGRYGYT
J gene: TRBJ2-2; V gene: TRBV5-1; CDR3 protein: ASGPGQGFNTGELF
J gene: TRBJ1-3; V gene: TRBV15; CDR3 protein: ATSRDIGGDTIY
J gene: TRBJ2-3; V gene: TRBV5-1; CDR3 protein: ASSGTGVPSTDTQY
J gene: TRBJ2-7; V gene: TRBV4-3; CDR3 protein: ASSQDWGSLPRGEQY
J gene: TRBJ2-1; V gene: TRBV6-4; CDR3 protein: ATIKNNEQF
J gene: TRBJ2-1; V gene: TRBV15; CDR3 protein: ATSRGAGGTYNEQF
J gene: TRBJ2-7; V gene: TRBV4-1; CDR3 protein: ASSQENRVYEQY
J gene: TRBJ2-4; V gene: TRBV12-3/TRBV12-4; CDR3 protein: ASSLTGAKNIQY
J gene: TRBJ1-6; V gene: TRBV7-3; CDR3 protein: ASSLTTPGRSSYNSPLH